Below, 32 T cell receptor beta chains from the same sample are listed, as sequenced in a study of blood T cell repertoires in COVID-19. Profiled with immunoSEQ multiplex PCR; TCRdb holds only in-frame clones, not every one. The sample shows approximately 230,000 clones, about 90% of them seen only once. Sequencing input: PBMCs or T cells enriched from blood (not recorded which). The receptors derive from a woman aged 25 to 39 with acute COVID-19.

The CDR3 nucleotides are TGTGCCAGCAGCCCATCCTCCGGTCCCTCCTACGAGCAGTACTTC. It encodes CASSPSSGPSYEQYF. The rearrangement joins TRBV5-5 to TRBJ2-7; no definite D call. This CDR3 spans 15 amino acids. The V gene lost 4 bases and the J gene lost 0 bases, with 14 bases spanning the gap. Germline CDR1 and CDR2: SGHKS and YYEKEE (reference sequence).

This rearrangement joins TRBV6-5 to TRBJ2-5; possibly TRBD1 for D (6 bases). Germline V gives CDR1 MNHEY, CDR2 SVGAGI. The germline V and J ends were trimmed by 6 bases and 5 bases, with 19 bases remaining between them. The CDR3 covers 15 residues. The CDR3 region is CASSAVTGFRETQYF. DNA of the CDR3: TGTGCCAGCAGCGCAGTTACAGGGTTCAGGGAGACCCAGTACTTC.

The rearrangement links TRBV5-1 to TRBJ2-3, with 8 nucleotides matching TRBD2. The germline V gene has CDR1 SGHRS and CDR2 YFSETQ. The CDR3 spans 16 residues. The trim removed 4 bases at V and 1 base at J, leaving 8 bases unmatched. CDR3 loop: CASSTGLAGGTDTQYF. DNA for the CDR3: TGCGCCAGCAGCACGGGTCTAGCGGGCGGCACAGATACGCAGTATTTT.

This sequence joins TRBV7-9 and TRBJ2-1; TRBD2 matches at 10 bases. Germline CDR1 and CDR2: SEHNR and FQNEAQ (reference sequence). The V and J ends lost 2 bases and 8 bases, in that order; junction bases with no gene match: 9. This CDR3 spans 16 amino acids. For the CDR3, the DNA is TGTGCCAGCAGCTTAATACAAAGCGGGGGGGCCTATGAGCAGTTCTTC. Translating gives CASSLIQSGGAYEQFF.

The gene calls are TRBV7-2 and TRBJ1-4; D ambiguous. This CDR3 has 15 amino acids. Trimming stripped 9 bases from V and 4 bases from J, with 18 bases between. Germline assignment: CDR1 SGHTA and CDR2 FQGNSA. CDR3 nucleotides: TGTGCCAGAGCTTTGGGTGGGCACAATAATGAAAAACTGTTTTTT. Amino acids: CARALGGHNNEKLFF.

This chain joins TRBV27 and TRBJ2-3; tentative D call: TRBD2 (5 bases). The CDR3 totals 13 residues. Looked up from germline, CDR1 is MNHEY and CDR2 is SMNVEV (reference sequence). V was cut by 4 bases and J by 3 bases, with 8 bases left in between. The CDR3 protein is CASSWAGTDTQYF. The CDR3, as DNA: TGTGCCAGCAGTTGGGCGGGTACAGATACGCAGTATTTT.

Concerning this clone: Its ends do not fully match the called genes, so a read error is possible. This chain connects TRBV2 to TRBJ1-1, with 7 bases matching TRBD1. This CDR3 has 16 amino acids. Germline CDR1 reads SNHLY; CDR2 reads FYNNEI. The CDR3: CASSEGWDSMNTEAFF. The CDR3 DNA follows: TGTGCCAGCAGCGAAGGGTGGGACAGCATGAACACTGAAGCTTTCTTT. The entire variable domain, with the rest obtained from reference TRBV2 and TRBJ1-1, is as follows: EPEVTQTPSHQVTQMGQEVILRCVPISNHLYFYWYRQILGQKVEFLVSFYNNEISEKSEIFDDQFSVERPDGSNFTLKIRSTKLEDSAMYFCASSEGWDSMNTEAFFGQGTRLTVV.

The J gene is TRBJ1-2, the V gene TRBV7-9; 8 positions match TRBD1. The CDR3 runs 14 residues. CDR1 is SEHNR and CDR2 is FQNEAQ in the germline V gene (reference sequence). Unmatched junction bases numbered 7, after V lost 5 bases and J lost 5 bases. The CDR3 region is CASSPGQVAYGYTF. CDR3 DNA sequence: TGTGCCAGCAGCCCGGGACAGGTTGCTTATGGCTACACCTTC.

The rearrangement links TRBV19 to TRBJ2-7; TRBD1 agrees at 8 bases. From germline, CDR1 is LNHDA and CDR2 SQIVND (reference sequence). The CDR3 runs 14 residues. With V trimmed by 5 bases and J by 5 bases, 8 bases remained unmatched. The CDR3 protein is CASSPGQGSHEQYF. In nucleotides, the CDR3 is TGTGCCAGTAGTCCTGGACAGGGTTCCCACGAGCAGTACTTC.

This sequence joins TRBV7-9 and TRBJ1-1; weak D call: TRBD1 (6 bases). The CDR3 contains 15 residues. The germline V gene has CDR1 SEHNR and CDR2 FQNEAQ (reference sequence). Trimming left V 0 bases short and J 2 bases short, with 10 bases between. The chain's CDR3 is CASSLATGSNTEAFF. Here the CDR3 DNA reads TGTGCCAGCAGCTTAGCCACAGGGTCTAACACTGAAGCTTTCTTT.

The rearrangement uses TRBV5-3 and TRBJ2-1, with D possibly TRBD2 on 7 matching bases. TRBV5-3 is marked as an open reading frame, function uncertain. The CDR3 extends over 15 amino acids. V lost 2 bases, J lost 8 bases, and 17 bases lay in between. CDR3 bases: TGTGCCAGAAGCTTCGAAGGGGGGGCGTCCGATGAGCAGTTCTTC. Its translation: CARSFEGGASDEQFF.

This chain uses TRBV5-5 with TRBJ2-1, with 14 nucleotides matching TRBD2. The germline gives CDR1 SGHKS, CDR2 YYEKEE (reference sequence). After removal of 4 bases from V and 7 bases from J, the junction contained 4 bases not matched to a gene. The CDR3 is made up of 15 amino acids. The CDR3 is CASSARTSGRNEQFF. The DNA of the CDR3 is TGTGCCAGCAGCGCCCGGACTAGCGGGAGGAATGAGCAGTTCTTC.

The CDR3 sequence: CASSDLATSYEQYF. The DNA of the CDR3 is TGTGCCAGCAGTGATCTAGCGACCTCCTACGAGCAGTACTTC. The genes are TRBV2 and TRBJ2-7; possibly TRBD2 for D (6 bases). The CDR3 runs to 14 residues. CDR1 and CDR2 from the germline V gene are SNHLY and FYNNEI. Trimming pared 3 bases from V and 0 bases from J, leaving 9 bases between. Full variable domain (outside the CDR3, taken from reference TRBV2 and TRBJ2-7): EPEVTQTPSHQVTQMGQEVILRCVPISNHLYFYWYRQILGQKVEFLVSFYNNEISEKSEIFDDQFSVERPDGSNFTLKIRSTKLEDSAMYFCASSDLATSYEQYFGPGTRLTVT.

V gene TRBV5-8 combines with J gene TRBJ2-5; 8 bases map to TRBD1. Germline trimming cut 7 bases from V and 1 base from J; bases unmatched to any gene: 12. This CDR3 region has 16 residues. Germline-derived CDR1 and CDR2 are SGHTS and YDEGEE. The CDR3 bases are TGTGCCAGCGTCCTGATCAGGGGACAGGCCCAAGAGACCCAGTACTTC. Encoded protein: CASVLIRGQAQETQYF.

The rearrangement uses TRBV18 and TRBJ2-3; 9 bases line up with TRBD2. Unmatched junction bases numbered 3, after V lost 3 bases and J lost 2 bases. Germline values: CDR1 KGHSH, CDR2 LQKENI. The CDR3 totals 15 residues. The CDR3 protein is CASSPQGLATDTQYF. The CDR3 DNA reads as TGTGCCAGCTCACCCCAGGGACTAGCCACAGATACGCAGTATTTT. Filled out from reference TRBV18 and TRBJ2-3, the complete variable domain reads NAGVMQNPRHLVRRRGQEARLRCSPMKGHSHVYWYRQLPEEGLKFMVYLQKENIIDESGMPKERFSAEFPKEGPSILRIQQVVRGDSAAYFCASSPQGLATDTQYFGPGTRLTVL.

The rearrangement joins TRBV2 to TRBJ2-7; TRBD1 agrees at 7 bases. Trimming at V came to 6 bases and at J to 3 bases, leaving 8 bases not matched to a gene. CDR3 size: 14 residues. Germline loops: CDR1 SNHLY, CDR2 FYNNEI. The CDR3 loop is CASRPEGGSYEQYF. The CDR3 coding sequence is TGTGCCAGCAGGCCGGAAGGGGGCAGCTACGAGCAGTACTTC.

This clone was detected once. This chain joins TRBV9 and TRBJ1-1; TRBD1 is a possible D gene (6 bases). Per the germline V gene, CDR1 is SGDLS and CDR2 is YYNGEE. V lost 7 bases and J lost 3, with 10 bases in between. The length of the CDR3 is 12 residues. CDR3 region: CASGYRDTEAFF. In DNA, the CDR3 is TGTGCCAGCGGATACAGGGACACTGAAGCTTTCTTT.

The chain joins TRBV6-1 to TRBJ2-4, with unresolved D. The CDR3 covers 13 residues. The germline gives CDR1 MNHNS, CDR2 SASEGT. Deletions cut 0 bases from V and 15 bases from J, with 15 bases between. The CDR3: CASSEALPRVRYF. CDR3 sequence (DNA): TGTGCCAGCAGTGAAGCCCTACCGAGAGTCCGGTACTTC.

V is TRBV7-3 and J is TRBJ2-3, with a weak D call TRBD2 (6 bases). From germline, CDR1 is SGHTA and CDR2 FQGTGA. CDR3 length: 13 amino acids. V was clipped by 6 bases and J by 0 bases, with 7 bases between them. The CDR3 DNA is TGTGCCAGCAGGCGGGACAGCACAGATACGCAGTATTTT. This sequence encodes CASRRDSTDTQYF.

The CDR3 region is CASSTRTGGGYTF. The CDR3 nucleotides are TGTGCCAGCAGCACACGGACAGGGGGCGGCTACACCTTC. The chain uses TRBV5-8 and TRBJ1-2; TRBD1 matches at 11 bases. V dropped 4 bases and J dropped 8; count of bases not matched to a gene: 4. The germline V gene encodes CDR1 SGHTS and CDR2 YDEGEE. The CDR3 loop spans 13 amino acids.

This chain uses TRBV6-7 with TRBJ2-3; D unclear. TRBV6-7 is flagged as an ORF with uncertain function. The germline V and J ends were trimmed by 6 bases and 6 bases, with 10 bases remaining between them. The CDR3 is made up of 12 amino acids. CDR3 residues: CASSHYGDTQYF. DNA for the CDR3: TGTGCCAGCAGCCACTATGGCGATACGCAGTATTTT.

The V call is TRBV3-1 (or the pseudogene TRBV3-2), the J call TRBJ1-5; D may be TRBD1 (6 bases). This CDR3 comprises 15 residues. Trimming took 2 bases from V and 0 from J, leaving 8 bases between them. The germline V gene encodes CDR1 LGHDT and CDR2 YNNKEL (reference sequence). In nucleotides, the CDR3 is TGTGCCAGCAGCCAAACAGGGTTTAGCAATCAGCCCCAGCATTTT. Its translation is CASSQTGFSNQPQHF.

The chain couples TRBV12-3 or TRBV12-4 to TRBJ1-2, with D unresolved. The CDR3 is made up of 13 amino acids. V was cut by 3 bases and J by 4 bases, with 9 bases left in between. Here the CDR3 DNA reads TGTGCCAGCAGTTTGCGGGTTGGCTATGGCTACACCTTC. Translated, it gives CASSLRVGYGYTF.

The chain links TRBV11-3 to TRBJ2-3; D uncertain. CDR3 size: 15 residues. V was pared by 5 bases and J by 3 bases, with 15 bases between. Germline lookup yields CDR1 SGHNT and CDR2 YENEEA. CDR3 region: CASSPGGLPTDTQYF. The CDR3 coding sequence is TGTGCCAGCAGCCCAGGTGGGCTACCAACAGATACGCAGTATTTT.

The genes are TRBV14 and TRBJ2-5; D uncertain. V was trimmed by 0 bases and J by 5 bases, leaving 13 bases between them. The CDR3 sequence is 15 residues long. From germline, CDR1 is SGHDN and CDR2 FVKESK. The CDR3 sequence: CASSQDLTLRETQYF. The CDR3, as DNA: TGTGCCAGCAGCCAAGATCTCACCCTTCGGGAGACCCAGTACTTC.

J is TRBJ1-2 and V is TRBV5-1, with TRBD1 identical over 7 bases. This CDR3 is built from 13 residues. J gave up 5 bases and V 4 bases, and 5 bases lay outside the gene matches. CDR1 and CDR2 from the germline V gene are SGHRS and YFSETQ. The CDR3: CASSADRKYGYTF. The CDR3 DNA sequence: TGCGCCAGCAGCGCGGACAGGAAGTATGGCTACACCTTC.

The chain uses TRBV7-9 and TRBJ1-6, with D uncertain. CDR3 length equals 14 residues. The V end was cut by 0 bases, the J end by 10 bases, with 10 bases between. Looked up from germline, CDR1 is SEHNR and CDR2 is FQNEAQ (reference sequence). The CDR3: CASSLAGENSPLHF. The DNA of the CDR3 is TGTGCCAGCAGCTTAGCCGGAGAAAACTCACCCCTCCACTTT.

This clone was observed a handful of times. The chain combines TRBV9 with TRBJ2-7; D is undetermined. The CDR3 is 14 amino acids. Germline CDR1 SGDLS, CDR2 YYNGEE. Trimming cost V 1 base and J 6 bases, with 14 bases left between them. CDR3 DNA: TGTGCCAGCAGCGTAAGTCCCCCCCCTAGCGAGCAGTACTTC. Its protein product is CASSVSPPPSEQYF.

This sequence joins TRBV5-4 and TRBJ1-3; D is unresolved. V was clipped by 4 bases and J by 0 bases, with 14 bases between them. Germline V gene sequence: CDR1 SGHNT, CDR2 YYREEE (reference sequence). The CDR3 contains 16 residues. The CDR3 region is CASSGTDTRSGNTIYF. DNA for the CDR3: TGTGCCAGCAGCGGCACCGACACCCGCTCTGGAAACACCATATATTTT.

The chain recombines TRBV7-9 with TRBJ1-2, with 11 bases aligning to TRBD1. V gave up 3 bases and J gave up 6 bases; unmatched junction bases: 6. The CDR3 totals 15 residues. Germline V CDR1 and CDR2: SEHNR, FQNEAQ (reference sequence). The CDR3 protein is CASSFGDRGKDGYTF. CDR3 DNA: TGTGCCAGCAGCTTCGGGGACAGGGGGAAAGATGGCTACACCTTC.

This chain connects TRBV6-5 to TRBJ2-1; 7 bases are a match to TRBD1. The germline gives CDR1 MNHEY, CDR2 SVGAGI. After removal of 8 bases from V and 9 bases from J, the junction contained 13 bases not matched to a gene. The CDR3 is made up of 14 amino acids. The CDR3 region is CASSTRTGVGEQFF. Written as DNA, the CDR3 is TGTGCCAGCTCGACAAGAACAGGGGTGGGTGAGCAGTTCTTC.

This chain links TRBV12-3 or TRBV12-4 with TRBJ2-5; a weak D match, TRBD1 (5 bases). CDR3 length: 13 residues. V lost 3 bases to trimming and J lost 4 bases, with 9 bases between them. As DNA, the CDR3 is TGTGCCAGCAGTTTTTATCAGGGAGAGACCCAGTACTTC. As protein: CASSFYQGETQYF.